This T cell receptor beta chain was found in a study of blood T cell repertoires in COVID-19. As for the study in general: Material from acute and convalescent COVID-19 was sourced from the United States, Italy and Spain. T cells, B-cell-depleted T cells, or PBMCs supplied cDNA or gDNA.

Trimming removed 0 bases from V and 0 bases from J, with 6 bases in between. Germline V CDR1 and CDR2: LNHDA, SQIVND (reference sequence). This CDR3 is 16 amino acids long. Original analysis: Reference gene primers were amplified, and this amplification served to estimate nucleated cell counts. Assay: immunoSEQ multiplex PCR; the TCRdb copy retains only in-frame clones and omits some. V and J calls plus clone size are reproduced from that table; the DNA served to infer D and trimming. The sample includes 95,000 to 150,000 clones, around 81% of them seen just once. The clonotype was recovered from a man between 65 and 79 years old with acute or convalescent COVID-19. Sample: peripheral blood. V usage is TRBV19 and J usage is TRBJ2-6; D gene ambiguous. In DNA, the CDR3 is TGTGCCAGTAGTATAGATTCAGGCTCTGGGGCCAACGTCCTGACTTTC. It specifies CASSIDSGSGANVLTF.